A single sample is the source of the 19 T cell receptor beta chains below, sequenced in a study of cytotoxic CD8 clonotypes in ibrutinib-treated CLL. Produced via immunoSEQ multiplex PCR; TCRdb's table is partial and in-frame only. The table has some 140,000 clones, around 80% seen once; the top ten hold around 13%. The source material was PBMCs, sampled after 12 months of ibrutinib treatment. Receptors originate from a human donor with chronic lymphocytic leukemia.

V gene TRBV6-5 combines with J gene TRBJ2-7; possible D gene TRBD1, 5 bases. This CDR3 comprises 13 residues. Trimming cost V 6 bases and J 6 bases, with 15 bases left between them. The germline gives CDR1 MNHEY, CDR2 SVGAGI. CDR3: CASRMLMGLEQYF. CDR3 DNA: TGTGCCAGCAGGATGTTAATGGGGCTCGAGCAGTACTTC.

The chain couples TRBV5-8 to TRBJ2-7, with 9 bases lining up with TRBD1. The CDR3 is made up of 15 amino acids. Germline assignment: CDR1 SGHTS and CDR2 YDEGEE. The V and J ends lost 4 bases and 1 base, in that order; junction bases with no gene match: 6. The CDR3 DNA follows: TGTGCCAGCAGCCAAGCTGGGACAGGGTCCTACGAGCAGTACTTC. It is translated as CASSQAGTGSYEQYF.

This chain links TRBV15 with TRBJ2-7; 8 nucleotides agree with TRBD1. Germline CDR1 reads LNHNV; CDR2 reads YYDKDF (reference sequence). The CDR3 length is 14 residues. Trimming cost V 4 bases and J 3 bases; bases outside gene matches: 5. The CDR3 DNA reads TGTGCCACCAGCAAACGACAGGGGCTCTACGAGCAGTACTTC. Its protein product is CATSKRQGLYEQYF.

The chain links TRBV5-1 to TRBJ2-1; 13 bases map to TRBD2. The V gene end was trimmed by 4 bases and the J gene end by 4 bases; junction bases not matched to a gene: 8. This CDR3 spans 17 amino acids. Germline CDR1 is SGHRS and CDR2 is YFSETQ. The CDR3 spells CASSIGLAGVSYNEQFF. The CDR3 nucleotides read TGCGCCAGCAGCATAGGACTAGCGGGAGTTAGTTACAATGAGCAGTTCTTC.

This clone turned up a few times. The genes are TRBV27 and TRBJ1-5, with 8 bases identical to TRBD1. Germline lookup yields CDR1 MNHEY and CDR2 SMNVEV (reference sequence). This CDR3 comprises 15 residues. The trim removed 5 bases at V and 5 bases at J, leaving 8 bases unmatched. The CDR3 spells CASSTKGQAYQPQHF. CDR3 nucleotides: TGTGCCAGCAGTACCAAGGGACAGGCATATCAGCCCCAGCATTTT.

This chain uses TRBV18 with TRBJ2-1, with TRBD1 matching 11 bases. CDR3 length: 15 amino acids. After removal of 4 bases from V and 2 bases from J, the junction contained 1 base not matched to a gene. Per germline, CDR1 KGHSH and CDR2 LQKENI. CDR3 region: CASSLGQGAYNEQFF. The CDR3 DNA follows: TGTGCCAGCTCACTGGGACAGGGGGCCTACAATGAGCAGTTCTTC. Looking up the rest from reference TRBV18 and TRBJ2-1 gives the full variable domain: NAGVMQNPRHLVRRRGQEARLRCSPMKGHSHVYWYRQLPEEGLKFMVYLQKENIIDESGMPKERFSAEFPKEGPSILRIQQVVRGDSAAYFCASSLGQGAYNEQFFGPGTRLTVL.

The J gene is TRBJ2-7, the V gene TRBV7-8; no reliable D call. The germline CDR1 and CDR2 sequences are SGHVS and FQNEAQ. Trimming left V 5 bases short and J 0 bases short, with 20 bases between. The CDR3 consists of 17 residues. CDR3 nucleotides: TGTGCCAGCAGCCCCTCCCCGGGCGGCTATGCCTCCTACGAGCAGTACTTC. It yields the protein CASSPSPGGYASYEQYF.

The chain combines TRBV7-2 with TRBJ2-1; unclear D gene. Per germline, CDR1 SGHTA and CDR2 FQGNSA. The CDR3 spans 14 residues. V was cut by 0 bases and J by 4 bases, with 7 bases left in between. The CDR3 region has the DNA TGTGCCAGCAGCTTAGCGCGCCTATACAATGAGCAGTTCTTC. It encodes CASSLARLYNEQFF. Full variable domain (rest looked up from reference TRBV7-2 and TRBJ2-1): GAGVSQSPSNKVTEKGKDVELRCDPISGHTALYWYRQSLGQGLEFLIYFQGNSAPDKSGLPSDRFSAERTGGSVSTLTIQRTQQEDSAVYLCASSLARLYNEQFFGPGTRLTVL.

This chain links TRBV5-1 with TRBJ2-1; 14 bases agree with TRBD2. The CDR3 totals 17 residues. V gave up 1 base and J gave up 6 bases; unmatched junction bases: 6. The germline V gene has CDR1 SGHRS and CDR2 YFSETQ. CDR3 sequence reads: CASSLRGTSGRINEQFF. The CDR3, as DNA: TGCGCCAGCAGCTTGAGAGGGACTAGCGGGAGAATCAATGAGCAGTTCTTC.

The rearrangement links TRBV27 to TRBJ1-5, with no clear D. The germline V gene encodes CDR1 MNHEY and CDR2 SMNVEV (reference sequence). The CDR3 has 15 amino acids. Trimming took 6 bases from V and 5 from J, leaving 17 bases between them. The CDR3 sequence: CASSSYGWADQPQHF. CDR3 in DNA: TGTGCCAGCAGCTCATATGGGTGGGCTGATCAGCCCCAGCATTTT.

This clone was counted a single time. J is TRBJ2-7 and V is TRBV14; the match to TRBD2 covers 9 bases. The J segment lost 2 bases and the V segment lost 4 bases, leaving 6 bases of the junction unmatched. This CDR3 comprises 15 residues. Germline V gives CDR1 SGHDN, CDR2 FVKESK. CDR3 in amino acids: CASSPSGRYPYEQYF. In DNA, the CDR3 is TGTGCCAGCAGCCCGAGCGGGAGGTATCCCTACGAGCAGTACTTC.

The chain employs TRBV6-5 and TRBJ1-2; a weak D match, TRBD1 (5 bases). Trimming stripped 0 bases from V and 8 bases from J, with 10 bases between. This CDR3 comprises 13 residues. Germline CDR1 reads MNHEY; CDR2 reads SVGAGI. DNA of the CDR3: TGTGCCAGCAGTTACTCCCGGGACCGGGGCTACACCTTC. This encodes CASSYSRDRGYTF.

In its sample, this clone was seen a few times. V gene TRBV10-1 combines with J gene TRBJ2-2; D gene uncertain. Trimming removed 5 bases at V and 8 bases at J, with 12 bases between. The CDR3 runs to 13 residues. From germline, CDR1 is WNHNN and CDR2 SYGVQD (reference sequence). In DNA form, the CDR3 reads TGCGCCAGCAGTACACCCGAGGCTGGGGAGCTGTTTTTT. Its protein is CASSTPEAGELFF.

The chain uses TRBV30 and TRBJ2-2, with 13 bases fitting TRBD2. Trimming took 3 bases from V and 6 from J; bases not matched to a gene: 22. The CDR3 is 21 residues long. From germline, CDR1 is GTSNPN and CDR2 SVGIG (reference sequence). The CDR3 reads CAWSQFEGTSGMRITPGELFF. The CDR3 DNA reads TGTGCCTGGAGCCAGTTTGAGGGGACTAGCGGGATGAGAATAACTCCCGGGGAGCTGTTTTTT.

This sequence joins TRBV14 and TRBJ2-5, with D tentatively TRBD1 (5 bases). The V and J ends lost 1 base and 7 bases respectively, with 7 bases between them. This CDR3 has 12 amino acids. Germline CDR1 is SGHDN and CDR2 is FVKESK. In DNA, the CDR3 is TGTGCCAGCAGCCAAGTGGGGCGGACCCAGTACTTC. Translating gives CASSQVGRTQYF.

This clone was seen a handful of times. DNA of the CDR3: TGTGCCAGCAGCTCTGGACTCCAAGAGACCCAGTACTTC. This translates into CASSSGLQETQYF. V and J are TRBV7-9 and TRBJ2-5; a weak D match, TRBD2 (5 bases). The germline V gene encodes CDR1 SEHNR and CDR2 FQNEAQ (reference sequence). V was pared by 4 bases and J by 1 base, with 7 bases between. This CDR3 has 13 amino acids.

This clone was detected a few times. The chain is built from TRBV28 and TRBJ1-2; possible D gene TRBD1, 5 bases. The V gene lost 5 bases and the J gene lost 0 bases, with 13 bases spanning the gap. The CDR3 loop spans 15 amino acids. Per the germline V gene, CDR1 is MDHEN and CDR2 is SYDVKM. The CDR3 protein is CASSPPTVPNYGYTF. The DNA for the CDR3 is TGTGCCAGCAGTCCACCGACAGTTCCTAACTATGGCTACACCTTC.

The chain joins TRBV2 to TRBJ1-1; weak D call: TRBD1 (5 bases). Trimming took 4 bases from V and 12 from J, leaving 12 bases between them. CDR3 length: 11 residues. CDR1 SNHLY and CDR2 FYNNEI come from the germline V gene. CDR3 amino acids: CASSGSQGSFF. In DNA form, the CDR3 reads TGTGCCAGCAGTGGAAGTCAGGGTTCTTTCTTT.

This clone was observed a few times. The chain combines TRBV18 with TRBJ2-2; 12 nucleotides align to TRBD2. The CDR3 is made up of 19 amino acids. The germline V gene encodes CDR1 KGHSH and CDR2 LQKENI. V shed 2 bases and J 5 bases; nucleotides not matched to a gene: 12. Here the CDR3 reads CASSPTSGLAGILTGELFF. CDR3 DNA: TGTGCCAGCTCACCAACATCCGGACTAGCGGGAATCTTGACCGGGGAGCTGTTTTTT.